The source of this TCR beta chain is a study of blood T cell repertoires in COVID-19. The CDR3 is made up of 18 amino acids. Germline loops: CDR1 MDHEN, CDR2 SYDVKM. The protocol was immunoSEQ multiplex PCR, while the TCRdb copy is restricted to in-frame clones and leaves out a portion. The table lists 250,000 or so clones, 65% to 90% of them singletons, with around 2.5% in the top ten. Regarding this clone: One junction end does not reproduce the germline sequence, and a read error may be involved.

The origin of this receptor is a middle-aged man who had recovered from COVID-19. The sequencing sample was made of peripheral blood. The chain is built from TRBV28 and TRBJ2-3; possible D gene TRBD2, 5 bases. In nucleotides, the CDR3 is TGTGCCAGCAGTTTAGTTGCGGATGTGGTGTCTAGCAGAGATACGCAGTATTTT. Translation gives CASSLVADVVSSRDTQYF.